This TCR beta chain was retrieved from a study of identical twins. V was cut by 1 base and J by 3 bases, with 3 bases left in between. CDR3 size: 13 residues. Germline values: CDR1 MGHDK, CDR2 SYGVNS. This clonotype has more than one count but fewer than ten. The target antigen is unknown. Template switching created a universal primer site, and the cDNA included unique molecular identifiers. TCRdb analysed the 5' RACE reads with MiXCR anew, one entry per CDR3 protein. The profile shows 310,000 or so distinct CDR3 sequences, around 9.7% of them singletons. Study-level points and caveats: Alpha sequences that were out-of-frame and twin-shared showed an excess of low generation probability.

In addition, the sample was reused for a study of yellow fever vaccine responses in identical twins.

This clonotype was sampled from a woman between 18 and 29 years old in good health. What was sequenced was CD8+ T cells sorted from blood. The gene calls are TRBV25-1 and TRBJ2-2, with D uncertain. The CDR3 DNA follows: TGTGCCAGCAGTGAATTCGACACCGGGGAGCTGTTTTTT. It is translated as CASSEFDTGELFF.